This T cell receptor (beta chain) emerged from a study of blood T cell repertoires in COVID-19. Sequenced by immunoSEQ multiplex PCR; TCRdb stores in-frame clones only, minus some. The table has around 250,000 clones, less than 95% seen once. From germline, CDR1 is LNHDA and CDR2 SQIVND (reference sequence). This CDR3 has 13 residues. V lost 5 bases and J 6 bases, leaving 11 bases between the germline ends. Enrolled through a virtual design, the participants were between roughly 18 and 95 years of age and came from around 25 US areas. Participant-given clinical history determined each cohort assignment. During the 2 weeks before they entered the study, exposed participants had met someone with a PCR-confirmed or clinician-diagnosed COVID-19 case.

The sequenced sample was PBMCs or T cells enriched from blood (not recorded which). The J gene is TRBJ2-1, the V gene TRBV19; tentative D call: TRBD1 (5 bases). The clonotype was recovered from a man aged 35-49 years who had been exposed to COVID-19. The DNA for the CDR3 is TGTGCCAGTAGTCAGGGATGGGGCAATGAGCAGTTCTTC. The encoded protein is CASSQGWGNEQFF.